This TCR beta chain derives from a study of identical twins. TCRdb reprocessed the 5' RACE reads with MiXCR, giving one entry per CDR3 protein. The data hold hundreds of thousands of distinct CDR3 sequences, with 15% to 20% observed a single time. From germline, CDR1 is SEHNR and CDR2 FQNEAQ (reference sequence). J lost 2 bases, V lost 5 bases, and 3 bases had no gene match. This CDR3 is 16 amino acids long. This sample also appeared in a second study, on T cells expressing NK-cell markers. That study reports: Sorted CD3+CD56-NKG2C+, CD3+CD56+NKG2C- and CD3+CD56+NKG2C+ T cells were the source of the TCR beta repertoires.

This clonotype was sampled from a woman under 30 in good health. This chain connects TRBV7-9 to TRBJ2-1, with TRBD2 identical over 13 bases. Sequences were obtained from PBMCs. CDR3 sequence reads: CASSDTSGGAYNEQFF. The CDR3 DNA reads TGTGCCAGCAGCGATACTAGCGGGGGGGCCTACAATGAGCAGTTCTTC.